This is a list of T cell receptor beta chains from one sample in a study of blood T cells in healthy people across ages. TCRdb called the 5' RACE reads again in MiXCR, with one record for every CDR3 protein. The sample has a few hundred thousand distinct CDR3 sequences, 25% to 30% seen once. The sample comprised blood. These receptors came from a woman in her 70s in good health. Both conserved end residues are part of each CDR3. A D gene is named only where the DNA matches it firmly. Expanded clones are given a class, and other clones once, few, many or no size at all.

v_call: TRBV20-1
d_call: TRBD1
clone_size: few
cdr3_aa: CSSLGQQGARTEAFF

v_call: TRBV20-1
d_call: TRBD1
clone_size: once
cdr3_aa: CSAVDRASNQPQHF

v_call: TRBV4-2
d_call: TRBD2
clone_size: few
cdr3_aa: CASSQDISGGSQETQYF

v_call: TRBV7-2
d_call: -
clone_size: -
cdr3_aa: CASSERTAGNTEAFF

v_call: TRBV10-3
d_call: TRBD2
clone_size: -
cdr3_aa: CAIGISGSQETQYF

v_call: TRBV19
d_call: -
clone_size: -
cdr3_aa: CASSNGEGGNSPLHF

v_call: TRBV12-3/TRBV12-4
d_call: TRBD1
clone_size: -
cdr3_aa: CASSSRGTVYEQYF

v_call: TRBV4-1
d_call: -
clone_size: -
cdr3_aa: CASTQQWRALAKNIQYF

v_call: TRBV11-1
d_call: TRBD1
clone_size: once
cdr3_aa: CASSLIGTANYEQYF

v_call: TRBV16
d_call: -
clone_size: -
cdr3_aa: CASSQSAGRDYGYTF